This T cell receptor (beta chain) was identified during a study of lymphopenia after photon versus proton radiotherapy. Repertoires were generated with immunoSEQ multiplex PCR, while TCRdb's copy carries only in-frame clones and drops some. The sample records about 50,000 clones, roughly 90% being singletons. General study points: Photon-treated patients lost naive T cells and TCR diversity; proton-treated stayed stable. Post-nadir diversity loss with photons came from oligoclonal expansion, particularly CD8+ Temra cells. A bigger post-nadir fall in TCR diversity correlated inversely with survival time in deceased patients. Survival link was tested only in deceased patients; proton benefit remains a possibility.

The V end lost 1 base, the J end lost 9 bases, and 16 bases lay between the germline ends. The germline V gene has CDR1 GTSNPN and CDR2 SVGIG (reference sequence). This CDR3 has 14 residues. There are a few counts of this clone. What it binds is not known. Specimen: peripheral blood, collected from a patient treated with photon-based radiotherapy. The rearrangement links TRBV30 to TRBJ2-1, with D unclear. This receptor was taken from a middle-aged woman with cholangiocarcinoma. The CDR3 sequence: CAWSGRLEFGEQFF. The DNA of the CDR3 is TGTGCCTGGAGTGGCAGATTAGAATTTGGTGAGCAGTTCTTC. The entire variable domain, with the rest obtained from reference TRBV30 and TRBJ2-1, is as follows: SQTIHQWPATLVQPVGSPLSLECTVEGTSNPNLYWYRQAAGRGLQLLFYSVGIGQISSEVPQNLSASRPQDRQFILSSKKLLLSDSGFYLCAWSGRLEFGEQFFGPGTRLTVL.